Listed below are T cell receptor beta chains from one sample, sequenced in a study of response to subunit inactivated influenza vaccine. TCRdb used MiXCR to reprocess the RT-PCR reads, holding one entry per CDR3 protein. The sample shows roughly 700,000 distinct CDR3 sequences, 14% of them seen only once. Sequencing was performed on PBMCs from blood, taken 14 days before vaccination. All receptors come from a middle-aged man who received an inactivated influenza vaccine. Both conserved end residues are part of each CDR3. The D gene is left open where the match is weak. A clone size is listed for some rows: how often the clone was seen (once, few, many), or a class if it is expanded.

clone size	J gene	D gene	V gene	CDR3 protein	CDR3 DNA
many	TRBJ2-1	TRBD2	TRBV20-1	CSARSGGSYNEQFF	TGCAGTGCTCGAAGCGGGGGCTCCTACAATGAGCAGTTCTTC
few	TRBJ2-3	TRBD2	TRBV2	CASSTQSGGETDTQYF	TGTGCCAGCAGTACACAGAGCGGGGGGGAAACAGATACGCAGTATTTT
NA	TRBJ2-7	TRBD2	TRBV29-1	CSVEAAGDSYEQYF	TGCAGCGTTGAAGCAGCGGGGGACTCCTACGAGCAGTACTTC
NA	TRBJ2-3	TRBD1	TRBV29-1	CSGDRGLADTQYF	TGCAGCGGGGACAGGGGGCTGGCAGATACGCAGTATTTT
few	TRBJ2-1	TRBD1	TRBV20-1	CSARKPSGQGFRNEQFF	TGCAGTGCTAGAAAACCCTCGGGACAGGGATTTCGCAATGAGCAGTTCTTC
NA	TRBJ2-1	TRBD2	TRBV20-1	CSARGFPASGSVGEQFF	TGCAGTGCTAGAGGATTTCCGGCTAGCGGGAGTGTTGGTGAGCAGTTCTTC
few	TRBJ2-3	TRBD1	TRBV24-1	CATSDRTGRDTDTQYF	TGTGCCACCAGTGATCGGACAGGTCGGGACACAGATACGCAGTATTTT
NA	TRBJ1-4	NA	TRBV21-1	CASSILIWTRNFFNEKLFF	TGTGCCAGCAGCATTTTAATTTGGACCCGAAACTTCTTTAATGAAAAACTGTTTTTT
many	TRBJ2-5	NA	TRBV7-2	CASSLGGYQETQYF	TGTGCCAGCAGCTTAGGCGGGTACCAAGAGACCCAGTACTTC
many	TRBJ2-1	NA	TRBV28	CASSETPNNEQFF	TGTGCCAGCTCTGAGACACCGAACAATGAGCAGTTCTTC
few	TRBJ2-3	NA	TRBV3-1	CASSLSGTENTDTQYF	TGTGCCAGCAGCTTGTCCGGGACCGAGAACACAGATACGCAGTATTTT
NA	TRBJ2-5	TRBD1	TRBV28	CASSPGTGLQETQYF	TGTGCCAGCAGTCCGGGGACAGGCCTCCAAGAGACCCAGTACTTC
many	TRBJ1-2	NA	TRBV12-3/TRBV12-4	CASTLRGAYGYTF	TGTGCCAGCACTCTAAGGGGTGCCTATGGCTACACCTTC
few	TRBJ2-7	TRBD1	TRBV28	CASRRTGGGYEQYF	TGTGCCAGCAGAAGGACAGGGGGAGGCTACGAGCAGTACTTC
NA	TRBJ1-2	NA	TRBV24-1	CATSDMDSYGYTF	TGTGCCACCAGTGACATGGACAGCTATGGCTACACCTTC
NA	TRBJ1-6	NA	TRBV6-5	CASSYSGGGYNSPLHF	TGTGCCAGCAGTTATTCGGGGGGGGGGTATAATTCACCCCTCCACTTT
few	TRBJ2-7	NA	TRBV6-5	CASSYSRQGINEQYF	TGTGCCAGCAGTTACTCCCGGCAGGGGATAAACGAGCAGTACTTC
NA	TRBJ2-1	TRBD2	TRBV11-3	CASSYTGTSGSDEQFF	TGTGCCAGCAGCTATACCGGGACTAGCGGGAGTGATGAGCAGTTCTTC
NA	TRBJ2-3	NA	TRBV7-2	CASSVGGAISTDTQYF	TGTGCCAGCAGCGTCGGGGGCGCAATCTCCACAGATACGCAGTATTTT
many	TRBJ2-1	TRBD2	TRBV12-3/TRBV12-4	CASSRGGVTYNEQFF	TGTGCCAGCAGCCGCGGGGGAGTCACCTACAATGAGCAGTTCTTC
NA	TRBJ2-7	TRBD1	TRBV7-2	CASSSSYGTAYEQYF	TGTGCCAGCAGCTCCAGCTATGGGACAGCCTACGAGCAGTACTTC
NA	TRBJ1-2	NA	TRBV25-1	CASSEYGLQPEPYGYTF	TGTGCCAGCAGTGAATATGGGCTCCAGCCTGAACCCTATGGCTACACCTTC
many	TRBJ1-5	NA	TRBV3-1	CASSQAWGHRQPQHF	TGTGCCAGCAGCCAAGCATGGGGTCATCGTCAGCCCCAGCATTTT
few	TRBJ2-1	TRBD2	TRBV9	CASSVTVAGYNEQFF	TGTGCCAGCAGCGTAACGGTAGCGGGGTACAATGAGCAGTTCTTC
few	TRBJ2-3	TRBD2	TRBV27	CASSPLAGVSTDTQYF	TGTGCCAGCAGTCCACTAGCGGGAGTAAGCACAGATACGCAGTATTTT
many	TRBJ2-3	NA	TRBV5-1	CASSLAPGSTDTQYF	TGTGCCAGCAGCTTAGCGCCAGGGAGCACAGATACGCAGTATTTT
few	TRBJ2-2	NA	TRBV7-9	CASSSTRGHTGELFF	TGTGCCAGCAGCTCCACGCGGGGACACACCGGGGAGCTGTTTTTT
NA	TRBJ2-1	NA	TRBV15	CATSRARGGYDFGEQFF	TGTGCCACCAGCAGAGCTCGTGGGGGCTACGATTTCGGTGAGCAGTTCTTC
few	TRBJ1-5	TRBD1	TRBV27	CASSPTGTGQPQHF	TGTGCCAGCAGCCCGACCGGGACAGGGCAGCCCCAGCATTTT
NA	TRBJ2-1	TRBD2	TRBV6-5	CASSYSGLGHVEQFF	TGTGCCAGCAGTTACTCGGGACTAGGGCATGTTGAGCAGTTCTTC
few	TRBJ2-5	TRBD2	TRBV20-1	CSATNLAGVGETQYF	TGCAGTGCGACGAATCTAGCGGGAGTAGGTGAGACCCAGTACTTC
few	TRBJ2-5	NA	TRBV2	CASRGGWNTQETQYF	TGTGCCAGCAGGGGTGGGTGGAACACCCAAGAGACCCAGTACTTC
NA	TRBJ1-5	NA	TRBV6-1	CASRPATGYNQPQHF	TGTGCCAGCAGACCCGCGACAGGCTATAATCAGCCCCAGCATTTT
NA	TRBJ2-1	NA	TRBV6-2/TRBV6-3	CASAFEVNEQFF	TGTGCCAGCGCCTTTGAGGTTAATGAGCAGTTCTTC
few	TRBJ2-3	TRBD2	TRBV11-1	CASSLFLAGEIFTDTQYF	TGTGCCAGCAGCTTATTCCTAGCGGGGGAGATATTCACAGATACGCAGTATTTT
few	TRBJ2-7	NA	TRBV5-1	CASSLDGGDYEQYF	TGCGCCAGCAGCTTGGATGGGGGAGATTACGAGCAGTACTTC
NA	TRBJ1-5	NA	TRBV19	CASSIVAGGGNQPQHF	TGTGCCAGTAGTATAGTGGCTGGGGGGGGCAATCAGCCCCAGCATTTT
few	TRBJ2-3	NA	TRBV7-9	CASSLAQVHSTDTQYF	TGTGCCAGCAGCTTAGCCCAGGTTCATAGCACAGATACGCAGTATTTT
few	TRBJ2-7	TRBD2	TRBV7-6	CASSSSGLAGTKAYEQYF	TGTGCCAGCAGCTCCTCGGGACTAGCGGGAACCAAGGCCTACGAGCAGTACTTC
NA	TRBJ2-6	NA	TRBV7-9	CASSLPPGLSGANVLTF	TGTGCCAGCAGCTTACCGCCCGGTTTGAGTGGGGCCAACGTCCTGACTTTC
few	TRBJ1-1	NA	TRBV29-1	CSVDRGLTEAFF	TGCAGCGTTGACCGGGGGTTGACTGAAGCTTTCTTT
NA	TRBJ1-2	NA	TRBV29-1	CSVEAGAGYGYTF	TGCAGCGTTGAAGCAGGGGCTGGCTATGGCTACACCTTC
NA	TRBJ1-5	TRBD1	TRBV6-2/TRBV6-3	CASRSDRGSNQPQHF	TGTGCCAGCAGATCCGACAGGGGTAGCAATCAGCCCCAGCATTTT
NA	TRBJ2-3	NA	TRBV11-2	CASSLVPAGRGTDTQNF	TGTGCCAGCAGCTTAGTCCCCGCGGGCCGCGGCACAGATACGCAGAATTTT
few	TRBJ2-5	TRBD2	TRBV15	CATRASGQGTQYF	TGTGCCACCAGGGCTAGCGGCCAGGGGACCCAGTACTTC
NA	TRBJ2-5	TRBD1	TRBV20-1	CSASRDRVETQYF	TGCAGTGCTTCCCGGGACAGGGTTGAGACCCAGTACTTC
few	TRBJ2-1	NA	TRBV20-1	CSASPTSRLLNEQFF	TGCAGTGCTAGCCCAACGTCGCGCCTACTCAATGAGCAGTTCTTC
few	TRBJ2-7	NA	TRBV2	CASTLQSYEQYF	TGTGCCAGCACTCTACAGTCCTACGAGCAGTACTTC
few	TRBJ2-5	TRBD1	TRBV20-1	CSGEGGAGETQYF	TGCAGTGGGGAAGGGGGCGCGGGAGAGACCCAGTACTTC
few	TRBJ2-2	TRBD2	TRBV10-3	CAMGLAGGMNTGELFF	TGTGCCATGGGCTTAGCGGGAGGGATGAACACCGGGGAGCTGTTTTTT
few	TRBJ2-3	NA	TRBV24-1	CATSDSKSWGGPDTQYF	TGTGCCACCAGTGATTCGAAATCGTGGGGGGGCCCAGATACGCAGTATTTT
few	TRBJ1-5	NA	TRBV12-3/TRBV12-4	CASSTGQPQHF	TGTGCCAGCAGTACCGGTCAGCCCCAGCATTTT
NA	TRBJ2-5	TRBD1	TRBV5-1	CASSLGQGFQETQYF	TGCGCCAGCAGCTTGGGACAGGGTTTCCAAGAGACCCAGTACTTC